The clone carrying this T cell receptor (beta chain) was seen ten or more times. Its antigen is unidentified. The germline V gene encodes CDR1 SGHRS and CDR2 YFSETQ. Trimming removed 2 bases from V and 0 bases from J, with 4 bases in between. CDR3 length equals 13 residues. This record belongs to a study of T-cell memory formation after mild COVID-19. TCRdb ran MiXCR on the 5' RACE reads and lists one entry per CDR3 protein. The repertoire holds just under 150,000 distinct CDR3 sequences, with about 5.7% as singletons. The study's findings and limits: Chiefly within CM and EM were the contracting CD4+ clones; CD8+ ones were within EMRA. Some SARS-CoV-2-responding clones were already detected in memory before infection.

J is TRBJ2-3 and V is TRBV5-1; D is ambiguous. The TCR originated in an adult woman who had mild COVID-19 (a few samples of this study predate the infection). Cell type and time point are not known. Source material: PBMCs or a T cell subset sorted from them (not recorded which). The CDR3 sequence is CASSFGSTDTQYF. The CDR3 DNA reads as TGCGCCAGCAGCTTCGGGAGCACAGATACGCAGTATTTT.